This is a list of T cell receptor beta chains from one sample in a study of chemoradiotherapy in HPV16-positive cancers. Repertoires were generated with immunoSEQ multiplex PCR, while TCRdb's copy carries only in-frame clones and drops some. Of around 68,000 clones listed, roughly 90% are singletons. Sample: blood, taken from a patient who underwent chemoradiotherapy. Source of these receptors: a human donor with HPV-associated anogenital cancer. CDR3s include the opening cysteine and the closing phenylalanine or tryptophan. The D gene is left open where the match is weak. Size values are once, few and many counts, or a class for expanded clones, and some rows have none.

abundance: NA
d_gene: NA
v_gene: TRBV19
j_gene: TRBJ2-2
CDR3aa: CASSTAVWVRLFF
CDR3nt: TGTGCCAGTAGTACGGCCGTTTGGGTGCGGCTGTTTTTT

abundance: NA
d_gene: NA
v_gene: TRBV6-1
j_gene: TRBJ1-1
CDR3aa: CASSRAPDTEAFF
CDR3nt: TGTGCCAGCTCCAGGGCCCCTGACACTGAAGCTTTCTTT

abundance: NA
d_gene: NA
v_gene: TRBV2
j_gene: TRBJ1-5
CDR3aa: CASSVDQPQHF
CDR3nt: TGTGCCAGCAGTGTAGATCAGCCCCAGCATTTT

abundance: NA
d_gene: TRBD1
v_gene: TRBV5-1
j_gene: TRBJ1-1
CDR3aa: CASSSGQVLNTEAFF
CDR3nt: TGCGCCAGCAGCTCGGGACAGGTCCTGAACACTGAAGCTTTCTTT

abundance: NA
d_gene: NA
v_gene: TRBV7-6
j_gene: TRBJ1-1
CDR3aa: CASSPQEGTEAFF
CDR3nt: TGTGCCAGCAGCCCCCAGGAAGGGACTGAAGCTTTCTTT

abundance: once
d_gene: NA
v_gene: TRBV5-6
j_gene: TRBJ1-6
CDR3aa: CASSLAWGSNSPLHF
CDR3nt: TGTGCCAGCAGCTTGGCCTGGGGATCAAATTCACCCCTCCACTTT

abundance: NA
d_gene: NA
v_gene: TRBV4-1
j_gene: TRBJ2-3
CDR3aa: CASSQAPPSEWADTQYF
CDR3nt: TGCGCCAGCAGCCAAGCCCCCCCCTCGGAATGGGCAGATACGCAGTATTTT

abundance: NA
d_gene: NA
v_gene: TRBV14
j_gene: TRBJ1-5
CDR3aa: CASSQGENQPQHF
CDR3nt: TGTGCCAGCAGCCAAGGGGAGAATCAGCCCCAGCATTTT

abundance: NA
d_gene: TRBD1
v_gene: TRBV5-1
j_gene: TRBJ1-1
CDR3aa: CASSFDRANTEAFF
CDR3nt: TGCGCCAGCAGCTTTGACAGGGCGAACACTGAAGCTTTCTTT

abundance: NA
d_gene: NA
v_gene: TRBV6-5
j_gene: TRBJ2-3
CDR3aa: CASSKPGTDTQYF
CDR3nt: TGTGCCAGCAGCAAACCAGGGACAGATACGCAGTATTTT

abundance: NA
d_gene: NA
v_gene: TRBV2
j_gene: TRBJ2-2
CDR3aa: CASRTGPGPGELFF
CDR3nt: TGTGCCAGCAGGACGGGACCGGGGCCCGGGGAGCTGTTTTTT

abundance: NA
d_gene: NA
v_gene: TRBV9
j_gene: TRBJ2-3
CDR3aa: CASSVSNRDTQYF
CDR3nt: TGTGCCAGCAGCGTATCAAACAGAGATACGCAGTATTTT

abundance: NA
d_gene: NA
v_gene: TRBV6-5
j_gene: TRBJ2-3
CDR3aa: CASSYSVLTSDTQYF
CDR3nt: TGTGCCAGCAGTTACTCAGTCCTTACCTCGGATACGCAGTATTTT

abundance: few
d_gene: NA
v_gene: TRBV18
j_gene: TRBJ2-1
CDR3aa: CASSPAALEQFF
CDR3nt: TGTGCCAGCTCACCCGCGGCGCTTGAGCAGTTCTTC

abundance: NA
d_gene: TRBD1
v_gene: TRBV10-1
j_gene: TRBJ2-7
CDR3aa: CASSVDRTTRRYF
CDR3nt: TGCGCCAGCAGCGTGGACAGGACGACCAGGAGGTACTTC

abundance: NA
d_gene: NA
v_gene: TRBV6-6
j_gene: TRBJ2-7
CDR3aa: CASTQRGTGYEQYF
CDR3nt: TGTGCCAGCACCCAAAGGGGAACCGGATACGAGCAGTACTTC

abundance: NA
d_gene: NA
v_gene: TRBV28
j_gene: TRBJ2-5
CDR3aa: CASSWDSQETQYF
CDR3nt: TGTGCCAGCAGTTGGGACTCCCAAGAGACCCAGTACTTC

abundance: NA
d_gene: NA
v_gene: TRBV4-1
j_gene: TRBJ2-3
CDR3aa: CASSQMAGSDTQYF
CDR3nt: TGCGCCAGCAGCCAAATGGCAGGGTCAGATACGCAGTATTTT

abundance: NA
d_gene: NA
v_gene: TRBV27
j_gene: TRBJ2-1
CDR3aa: CASSLILAVDYNEQFF
CDR3nt: TGTGCCAGCAGTTTAATACTAGCTGTGGACTACAATGAGCAGTTCTTC

abundance: NA
d_gene: NA
v_gene: TRBV19
j_gene: TRBJ2-1
CDR3aa: CASRMGQVNEQFF
CDR3nt: TGTGCCAGTAGGATGGGGCAGGTAAATGAGCAGTTCTTC

abundance: NA
d_gene: NA
v_gene: TRBV18
j_gene: TRBJ1-1
CDR3aa: CASSPRQIPGEAFF
CDR3nt: TGTGCCAGCTCACCACGGCAAATCCCAGGGGAAGCTTTCTTT